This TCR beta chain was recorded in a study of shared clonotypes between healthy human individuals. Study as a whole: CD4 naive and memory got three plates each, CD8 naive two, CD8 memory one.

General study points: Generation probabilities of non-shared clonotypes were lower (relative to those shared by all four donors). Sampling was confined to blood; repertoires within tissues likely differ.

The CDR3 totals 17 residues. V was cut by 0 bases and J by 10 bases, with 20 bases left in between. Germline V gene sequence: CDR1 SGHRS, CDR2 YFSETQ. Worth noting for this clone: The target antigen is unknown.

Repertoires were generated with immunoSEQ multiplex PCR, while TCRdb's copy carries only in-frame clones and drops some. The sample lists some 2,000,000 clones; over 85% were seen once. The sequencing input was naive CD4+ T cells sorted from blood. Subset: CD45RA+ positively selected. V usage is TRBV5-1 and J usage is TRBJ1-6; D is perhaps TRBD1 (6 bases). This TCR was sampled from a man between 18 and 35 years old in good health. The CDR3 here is CASSLGISGELSSPLHF. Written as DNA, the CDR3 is TGCGCCAGCAGCTTGGGGATATCAGGGGAACTAAGCTCACCCCTCCACTTT.